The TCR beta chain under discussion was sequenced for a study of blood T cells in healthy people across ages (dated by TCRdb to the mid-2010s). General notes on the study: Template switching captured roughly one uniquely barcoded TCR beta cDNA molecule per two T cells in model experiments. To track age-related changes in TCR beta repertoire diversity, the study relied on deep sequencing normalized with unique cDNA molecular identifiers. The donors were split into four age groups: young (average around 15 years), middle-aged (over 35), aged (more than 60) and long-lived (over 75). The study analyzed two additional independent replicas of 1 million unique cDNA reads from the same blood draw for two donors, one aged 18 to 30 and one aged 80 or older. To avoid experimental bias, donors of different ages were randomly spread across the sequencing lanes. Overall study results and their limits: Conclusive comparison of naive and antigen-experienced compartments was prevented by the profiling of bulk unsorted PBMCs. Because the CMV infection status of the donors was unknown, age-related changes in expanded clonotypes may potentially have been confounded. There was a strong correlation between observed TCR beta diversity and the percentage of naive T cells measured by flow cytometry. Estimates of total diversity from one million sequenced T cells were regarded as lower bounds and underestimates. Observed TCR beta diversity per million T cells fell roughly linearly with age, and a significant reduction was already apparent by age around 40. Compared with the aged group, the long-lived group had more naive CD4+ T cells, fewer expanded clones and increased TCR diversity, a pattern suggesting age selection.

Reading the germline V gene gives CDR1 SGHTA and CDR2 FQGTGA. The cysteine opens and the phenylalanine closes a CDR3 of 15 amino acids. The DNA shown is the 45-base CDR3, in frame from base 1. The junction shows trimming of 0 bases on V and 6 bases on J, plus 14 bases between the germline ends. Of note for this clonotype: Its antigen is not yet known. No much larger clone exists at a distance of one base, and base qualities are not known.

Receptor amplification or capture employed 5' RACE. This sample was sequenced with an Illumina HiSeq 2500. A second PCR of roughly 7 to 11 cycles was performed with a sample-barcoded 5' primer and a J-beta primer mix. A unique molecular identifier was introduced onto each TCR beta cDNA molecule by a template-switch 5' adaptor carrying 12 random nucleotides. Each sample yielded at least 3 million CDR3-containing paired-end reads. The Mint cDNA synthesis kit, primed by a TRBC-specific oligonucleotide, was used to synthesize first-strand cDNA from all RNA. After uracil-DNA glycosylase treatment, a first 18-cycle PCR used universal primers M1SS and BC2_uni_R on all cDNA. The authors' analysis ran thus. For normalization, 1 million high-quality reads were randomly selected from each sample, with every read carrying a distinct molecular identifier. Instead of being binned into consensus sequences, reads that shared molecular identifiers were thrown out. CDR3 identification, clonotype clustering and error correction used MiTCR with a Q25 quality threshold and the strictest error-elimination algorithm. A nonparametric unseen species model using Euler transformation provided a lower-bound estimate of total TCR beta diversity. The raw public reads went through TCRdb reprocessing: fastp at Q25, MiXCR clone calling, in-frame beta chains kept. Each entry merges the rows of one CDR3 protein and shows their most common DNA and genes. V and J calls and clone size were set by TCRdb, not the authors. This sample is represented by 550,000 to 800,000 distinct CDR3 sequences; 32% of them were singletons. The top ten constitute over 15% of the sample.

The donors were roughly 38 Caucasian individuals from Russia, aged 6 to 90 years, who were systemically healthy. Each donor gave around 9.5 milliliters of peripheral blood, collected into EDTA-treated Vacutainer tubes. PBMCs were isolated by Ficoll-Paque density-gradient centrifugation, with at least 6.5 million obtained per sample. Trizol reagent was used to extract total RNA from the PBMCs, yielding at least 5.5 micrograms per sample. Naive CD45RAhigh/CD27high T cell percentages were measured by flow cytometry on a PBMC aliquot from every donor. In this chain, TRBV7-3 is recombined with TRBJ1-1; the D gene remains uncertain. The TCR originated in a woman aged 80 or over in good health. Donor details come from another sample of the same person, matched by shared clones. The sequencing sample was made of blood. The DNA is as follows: TGTGCCAGCAGCTTAACAAGGAGTCGGGTCGCTGAAGCTTTCTTT. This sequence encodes CASSLTRSRVAEAFF.